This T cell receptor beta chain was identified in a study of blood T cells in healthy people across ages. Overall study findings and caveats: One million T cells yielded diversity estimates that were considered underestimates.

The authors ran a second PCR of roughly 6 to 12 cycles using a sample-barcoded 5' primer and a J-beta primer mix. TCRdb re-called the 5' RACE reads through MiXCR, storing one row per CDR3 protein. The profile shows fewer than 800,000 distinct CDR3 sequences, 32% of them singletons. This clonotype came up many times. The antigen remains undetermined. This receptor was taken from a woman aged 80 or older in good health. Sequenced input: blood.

The CDR3 sequence is CASQLSRDIQPQHF. The DNA for the CDR3 is TGTGCCAGCCAGCTGTCCAGGGACATTCAGCCCCAGCATTTT. The rearrangement links TRBV7-2 to TRBJ1-5, with D tentatively TRBD1 (6 bases). The CDR3 spans 14 residues. CDR1 is SGHTA, CDR2 FQGNSA, per germline. Trimming left V 8 bases short and J 6 bases short, with 17 bases between.